This TCR beta chain was identified during a study of T cell responses to AZD1222 COVID-19 vaccine. The germline CDR1 and CDR2 sequences are SGHAT and FQNNGV. CDR3 length equals 15 residues. V lost 3 bases and J lost 4; bases outside the gene matches: 8. Note on this clone: Its antigen is still unknown.

The study's findings and limits: Spike-wide vaccine-associated CD4 TCRs dominated at 160-218 and 743-854. Only six or seven AZD1222 recipients tested seropositive at baseline. As reported, nearly half of all spike-specific TCRs target variant regions that are unmutated. Females made up more of the donors, who were largely white British, and clonal diversity may have come out too low.

TCRdb keeps only in-frame clones here, not all; method: immunoSEQ multiplex PCR. The sample has some 140,000 clones, 90% to 95% seen once. Sequencing used peripheral blood, obtained on day 0 of AZD1222 vaccination. The sequence was collected from an adult in good health. The rearrangement links TRBV11-2 to TRBJ1-1; TRBD1 agrees at 7 bases. CDR3 nucleotides: TGTGCCAGCAGCTTTAGGGGGCAGTTGAGCACTGAAGCTTTCTTT. Protein product: CASSFRGQLSTEAFF. Drawing the rest from reference TRBV11-2 and TRBJ1-1, the complete variable domain is EAGVAQSPRYKIIEKRQSVAFWCNPISGHATLYWYQQILGQGPKLLIQFQNNGVVDDSQLPKDRFSAERLKGVDSTLKIQPAKLEDSAVYLCASSFRGQLSTEAFFGQGTRLTVV.